The 14 T cell receptor beta chains below were found in one sample sequenced in a study of identifying expanded T cells in peripheral blood. TCRdb's copy holds only in-frame clones and misses some; the assay was immunoSEQ multiplex PCR. Of some 75,000 clones detected, roughly nine tenths appear once; the ten largest clones hold over 2.5%. What was sequenced was blood. The receptors stem from a person aged 18 to 75 in good health.

This clone came up once. The chain uses TRBV25-1 and TRBJ1-2, with D possibly being TRBD1 (5 bases). The germline V gene has CDR1 MGHDK and CDR2 SYGVNS. The V gene lost 8 bases and the J gene lost 7 bases, with 17 bases spanning the gap. The CDR3 contains 13 residues. Written as DNA, the CDR3 is TGTGCCAGCCGCCAGGGATTCACGGGTGGCTACACCTTC. Its translation: CASRQGFTGGYTF.

The chain recombines TRBV7-8 with TRBJ1-1, with D maybe TRBD1 (5 bases). V was trimmed by 5 bases and J by 0 bases, leaving 19 bases between them. CDR1 is SGHVS, CDR2 FQNEAQ, per germline. CDR3 length: 17 residues. CDR3 DNA: TGTGCCAGCAGCCTACGAGGAGGGGATCCGGTGAACACTGAAGCTTTCTTT. Encoded protein: CASSLRGGDPVNTEAFF.

CDR3 residues: CASSGLAGETQYF. For the CDR3, the DNA is TGTGCCAGCAGCGGTCTAGCCGGGGAGACCCAGTACTTC. V gene TRBV7-6 combines with J gene TRBJ2-5, with a possible D match to TRBD2 (5 bases). V was trimmed by 5 bases and J by 5 bases, leaving 12 bases between them. Germline CDR1 and CDR2: SGHVS and FNYEAQ. The CDR3 extends over 13 amino acids.

The genes are TRBV15 and TRBJ2-7; TRBD2 matches at 7 bases. With 10 bases clipped from V and 0 bases from J, the junction kept 3 bases outside the gene matches. CDR1 and CDR2 (germline): LNHNV, YYDKDF (reference sequence). This CDR3 has 12 residues. The CDR3 protein is CASAGDSYEQYF. The CDR3 nucleotides are TGTGCCAGCGCGGGGGACTCCTACGAGCAGTACTTC.

The J gene is TRBJ1-3, the V gene TRBV6-5; no clear D gene. CDR3 length: 15 residues. Germline CDR1 reads MNHEY; CDR2 reads SVGAGI. V was shortened by 2 bases and J by 0 bases, with 8 bases between the two germline ends. The CDR3 nucleotides are TGTGCCAGCAGTTACCTGGAGAGCTCTGGAAACACCATATATTTT. This translates into CASSYLESSGNTIYF.

This sequence joins TRBV13 and TRBJ1-1; 8 nucleotides agree with TRBD1. V dropped 4 bases and J dropped 0; count of bases not matched to a gene: 1. This CDR3 spans 14 amino acids. Germline V gene data show CDR1 as PRHDT and CDR2 as FYEKMQ (reference sequence). CDR3 sequence: CASSSTGVNTEAFF. As DNA, the CDR3 is TGTGCCAGCAGCTCGACAGGGGTGAACACTGAAGCTTTCTTT.

The chain employs TRBV18 and TRBJ1-4; 12 positions agree with TRBD1. Germline lookup yields CDR1 KGHSH and CDR2 LQKENI. V trimming: 6 bases; J trimming: 8 bases; junction bases outside the gene matches: 1. The CDR3 is made up of 13 amino acids. CDR3 nucleotides: TGTGCCAGCTCCGGGACAGGGGGCGAAAAACTGTTTTTT. Its protein is CASSGTGGEKLFF.

V usage is TRBV7-2 and J usage is TRBJ2-3, with TRBD2 as a possible D gene (5 bases). CDR3 size: 15 residues. Per the germline V gene, CDR1 is SGHTA and CDR2 is FQGNSA. V shed 2 bases and J shed 2 bases, with 11 bases lying between them. The CDR3, as DNA: TGTGCCAGCAGCTTATACCGGGGAGACACAGATACGCAGTATTTT. Translating it yields CASSLYRGDTDTQYF.

This CDR3 is CASGLVPDGGLAGYETQYF. Here the CDR3 DNA reads TGTGCTAGTGGTTTGGTACCCGATGGGGGACTAGCGGGTTATGAGACCCAGTACTTC. The rearrangement uses TRBV12-5 and TRBJ2-5; 12 positions match TRBD2. This CDR3 region has 19 residues. V was pared by 0 bases and J by 5 bases, with 13 bases of the junction left unmatched. Germline CDR1 LGHNT, CDR2 FRNRAP.

This clone was picked up a small number of times. The chain has TRBV28 and TRBJ1-6, with D possibly TRBD1 on 5 matching bases. CDR1 is MDHEN, CDR2 SYDVKM, per germline. Trimming removed 6 bases from V and 11 bases from J, with 11 bases in between. CDR3 length: 12 amino acids. The chain's CDR3 is CASRAGMTPLHF. The CDR3 nucleotides read TGTGCCAGCAGGGCAGGGATGACACCCCTCCACTTT.

This sequence joins TRBV6-5 and TRBJ1-1, with a possible D match to TRBD1 (6 bases). This CDR3 is 15 amino acids long. Trimming took 11 bases from V and 0 from J, leaving 19 bases between them. The V gene's germline CDR1 is MNHEY and CDR2 SVGAGI. CDR3 bases: TGTGCCTCCCAGGCAAGGGGGACCTTGAACACTGAAGCTTTCTTT. As protein: CASQARGTLNTEAFF.

The chain has TRBV20-1 and TRBJ2-5, with 11 nucleotides matching TRBD2. With 3 bases clipped from V and 10 bases from J, the junction kept 1 base outside the gene matches. The CDR3 is made up of 11 amino acids. CDR1 DFQATT and CDR2 SNEGSKA come from the germline V gene (reference sequence). CDR3 amino acids: CSASTSGGQYF. The CDR3 DNA reads as TGCAGTGCTAGTACTAGCGGGGGCCAGTACTTC.

This clone was seen only a few times. The rearrangement uses TRBV7-8 and TRBJ2-5, with D perhaps given as TRBD1 or TRBD2 (5 bases each). V was clipped by 0 bases and J by 9 bases, with 14 bases between them. CDR1 and CDR2 (germline): SGHVS, FQNEAQ. The CDR3 is 14 residues long. The CDR3 bases are TGTGCCAGCAGCTTAGCAGGACGGGACGGGGCCCAGTACTTC. Its translation: CASSLAGRDGAQYF.

The chain uses TRBV11-2 and TRBJ2-1; D might be TRBD1 or TRBD2, each matching 5 bases. This CDR3 contains 18 residues. V was shortened by 5 bases and J by 3 bases, with 23 bases between the two germline ends. From germline, CDR1 is SGHAT and CDR2 FQNNGV. The CDR3 coding sequence is TGTGCCAGCAGCCAACAGCCGCCGGGACCCTGGGGCTACAATGAGCAGTTCTTC. This codes for CASSQQPPGPWGYNEQFF.